This T cell receptor beta chain was captured in a study of blood T cells in healthy people across ages. Primed by a sample-barcoded 5' primer and a J-beta primer mix, a second PCR proceeded for roughly 7 to 11 cycles. In TCRdb, the 5' RACE reads were re-called with MiXCR into one record per CDR3 protein. This sample carries under 1,100,000 distinct CDR3 sequences, about 25% of them seen once, and the ten largest clones take less than 0.75%. This same sample was also part of a study on T cells of mothers and their children. That study reports: cDNA synthesis used all extracted RNA, 1.5 ug per 15 ul.

Source material: blood. The TCR comes from a girl aged 2 to 10 in good health.

This chain's CDR3 is CASSQPGQGAYEQYF. The CDR3 bases are TGCGCCAGCAGCCAACCGGGACAGGGGGCATACGAGCAGTACTTC. The V gene is TRBV4-1, the J gene TRBJ2-5; 12 bases are shared with TRBD1. The DNA end lines up better with TRBJ2-7; the J call may be wrong. CDR1 and CDR2 from the germline V gene are MGHRA and YSYEKL. The length of the CDR3 is 15 residues.